This is a list of T cell receptor beta chains from one sample in a study of tissue T cells after allogeneic stem cell transplantation. Sequenced by immunoSEQ multiplex PCR; TCRdb stores in-frame clones only, minus some. This sample yields about 40,000 clones, of which about nine tenths are seen a single time; approximately 3.9% belongs to the top ten. Source: blood, taken before transplantation. The receptor source for this set is a woman aged 35-75 years who later had graft-versus-host disease after an allogeneic stem cell transplant. CDR3s include the opening cysteine and the closing phenylalanine or tryptophan. A D gene is named only where the DNA matches it firmly. Where a row states a size, it is once, few, many or the class of an expanded clone; other rows omit it.

d_gene	v_gene	j_gene	abundance	CDR3aa	CDR3nt
NA	TRBV7-2	TRBJ1-3	NA	CASSAPRGSAKGGNTIYF	TGTGCCAGCAGCGCCCCGCGGGGTTCGGCGAAAGGAGGAAACACCATATATTTT
NA	TRBV30	TRBJ1-2	NA	CAWSVGYGYTF	TGTGCCTGGAGTGTAGGGTATGGCTACACCTTC
TRBD2	TRBV30	TRBJ2-1	NA	CAWSPLASGRVMFF	TGTGCCTGGAGTCCACTGGCTAGCGGGAGGGTTATGTTCTTC
NA	TRBV5-1	TRBJ2-7	NA	CASSLELATSSYEQYF	TGCGCCAGCAGCTTGGAGTTAGCTACGAGCTCCTACGAGCAGTACTTC
TRBD1	TRBV6-5	TRBJ1-5	NA	CASRRGTGSFQPQHF	TGTGCCAGCAGACGCGGGACAGGGAGTTTTCAGCCCCAGCATTTT
NA	TRBV6-5	TRBJ1-5	NA	CASSYRHGQPQHF	TGTGCCAGCAGTTACCGTCACGGTCAGCCCCAGCATTTT
NA	TRBV5-4	TRBJ1-2	NA	CASSLPENYGYTF	TGTGCCAGCAGCTTGCCCGAAAACTATGGCTACACCTTC
NA	TRBV7-2	TRBJ1-3	once	CASSPPPFFGNTIYF	TGTGCCAGCAGCCCTCCCCCCTTTTTTGGAAACACCATATATTTT
NA	TRBV6-5	TRBJ2-2	NA	CASSYVLSGELFF	TGTGCCAGCAGTTACGTTCTCTCCGGGGAGCTGTTTTTT
NA	TRBV27	TRBJ2-3	NA	CASASGPLGDTQYF	TGTGCCAGCGCTTCCGGCCCTCTGGGAGATACGCAGTATTTT
TRBD2	TRBV7-9	TRBJ2-3	once	CASSLSGLGADTQYF	TGTGCCAGCAGCCTTAGCGGGCTCGGCGCAGATACGCAGTATTTT
NA	TRBV7-2	TRBJ2-1	NA	CASSFGQGSSYNEQFF	TGTGCCAGCAGCTTTGGTCAGGGGAGCTCCTACAATGAGCAGTTCTTC
NA	TRBV28	TRBJ1-2	few	CASSLYWQDGYTF	TGTGCCAGCAGTTTATATTGGCAGGATGGCTACACCTTC
TRBD1	TRBV4-3	TRBJ2-7	NA	CASSQAGQGIGEQYF	TGCGCCAGCAGCCAAGCGGGACAGGGTATAGGGGAGCAGTACTTC
NA	TRBV24-1	TRBJ2-3	NA	CATSEQTDSTDTQYF	TGTGCCACCAGTGAACAGACAGATAGCACAGATACGCAGTATTTT
NA	TRBV7-2	TRBJ1-6	once	CASSLEGLAYNSPLHF	TGTGCCAGCAGCCTTGAGGGCCTTGCCTATAATTCACCCCTCCACTTT